One T cell receptor beta chain is described in this entry. At least ten counts were recorded for this clonotype. It lacks a known antigen. No clone much larger than this one lies a single base away; base qualities are absent. V is shortened by 4 bases, J by 2 bases, and the region joining them spans 8 bases. The cysteine opens and the phenylalanine closes a CDR3 of 13 amino acids. The only DNA kept is the CDR3, 39 bases in frame from the first base. The germline V gene yields SNHLY for CDR1 and FYNNEI for CDR2. This specimen comes from a study of Graves' ophthalmopathy and Graves' hyperthyroidism (dated by TCRdb to 2016 to 2019). A note on the overall study: Peripheral blood was collected at initial diagnosis, prior to any treatment. The study used TCR beta repertoire signatures to distinguish Graves' ophthalmopathy from Graves' hyperthyroidism and to predict progression to ophthalmopathy. In total, 135 blood samples were TCR-sequenced: approximately 42 ophthalmopathy, some 75 hyperthyroidism and some 17 hyperthyroidism-to-ophthalmopathy patients. To explore V-J signatures that distinguish ophthalmopathy from hyperthyroidism, a discovery set of about a hundred patients was enrolled, made up of 43 with ophthalmopathy and some 58 with stable hyperthyroidism. The independent validation cohort included 20 or so hyperthyroidism patients plus 17 patients who later progressed from hyperthyroidism to ophthalmopathy. T-cell repertoires of thyroid tissue and blood were compared in six hyperthyroidism patients. Once sampling was done, hyperthyroidism patients were given methimazole at a starting dose of 30 mg daily, while ophthalmopathy patients were given high-dose intravenous methylprednisolone. The 90 or so discovery patients were randomly split 7:3 into training and test sets. What the study reported, not specific to this receptor: The 13-signature model separated ophthalmopathy from stable hyperthyroidism with over 85% sensitivity and 81.08% specificity in cross-validation, and 80%/75% in the test set. In validation, the model predicted ophthalmopathy progression with about 70% sensitivity and about 73% specificity; fewer than 15 predicted patients were CT-confirmed with GO in a median of around 6 months. No statistical method was used to predetermine the sample size, and group allocation was not hidden from the investigators. Most expanded thyroid clonotypes with a frequency above 0.001 also appeared in blood, which suggests that blood repertoires may reflect the immune response in the thyroid.

For repertoire sequencing, TCR beta CDR3 regions were amplified from RNA transcripts. A first-round RT-PCR used HTBI primers with the Qiagen OneStep RT-PCR kit, followed by a second-round multiplex PCR, size selection and purification. Sequencing of the libraries was carried out on an Illumina HiSeq2000 in paired-end mode with 100 bp reads. The paper's data handling went like this. SOAPnuke was used to process the reads, throwing out any read that had adapters, had uncalled bases, had a mean Phred below 15, or lacked an exact constant-primer or identifier match. COPE v1.2.5 was used to merge high-quality paired reads. Clonotypes were defined as unique nucleotide sequences and were aligned to IMGT TRB V, D and J references using MiTCR v1.1. The analysis was limited to V-J combinations with a frequency above 0.0001, which together covered over 99% of the repertoires. For each V-J combination, a TCR clonal expansion and chaos score was defined as the ratio of F50 clonal expansion to chaos observed in the TCRdist matrix. Welch's t-statistics and random forest were used to reduce the features to around 13 V-J combinations, which were then used as input to a naive Bayes classifier. Thyroid-blood repertoire similarity was quantified with the Morisita-Horn index. TCRdb reanalyzed the raw reads on its own, using fastp at Q25 for trimming and MiXCR for clone calling, and kept in-frame beta chains. When rows share a CDR3 protein, they turn into one entry using the most common DNA and genes. The V and J calls and clone size come from TCRdb's table, not from the authors' own analysis. For this sample there are some 160,000 distinct CDR3 sequences; about two fifths appear just once. The ten largest clones capture roughly 8.9% of the sample.

Ophthalmopathy patients were characterized by moderately to severely active disease, a Clinical Activity Score of at least 3, a NOSPECS grade of at least 4, and a disease duration under 3 months. Patients with other autoimmune diseases, uncontrolled infections, pregnancy or lactation were excluded from the study. Clinical symptoms, serum thyroxine, TRAb, thyroid ultrasound and orbital computed tomography formed the basis of the diagnosis. Ficoll-Paque density gradient centrifugation was used to isolate PBMCs from approximately 11 ml of fresh peripheral blood. Total RNA was extracted using Trizol reagent, and RNA quality was checked on an Agilent 2100 Bioanalyzer.

Sequences were obtained from peripheral blood. Rearrangement joined TRBV2 to TRBJ1-2, with an unclear D gene assignment. The TCR was taken from a young man with Graves' ophthalmopathy. Donor details come from another sample of the same person, matched by shared clones. This receptor has the CDR3 CASSGVGNYGYTF. The DNA sequence is given as TGTGCCAGCAGTGGCGTGGGGAACTATGGCTACACCTTC.